The entry below describes one T cell receptor beta chain. Its antigen remains unidentified. It has no much larger one-base neighbor in the sample; base qualities were not kept. Taken from cysteine to phenylalanine, the CDR3 has 16 residues. Only the CDR3 DNA stays, 48 bases, in frame from base 1. Relative to germline, V is 1 base shorter and J is 0 bases shorter, with 11 bases between their ends. The CDR1 and CDR2 encoded by the germline V gene are SGHTA and FQGNSA. Libraries were made using the immunoSEQ multiplex PCR assay. On the study's bioinformatics: A statistical classification framework was developed to diagnose cytomegalovirus status using the catalog of TCR beta chain sequences. Imported from immuneACCESS, the table was reduced by TCRdb to in-frame sequences with V and J called. These copies leave out some clones; in studies compared against another copy, an unresolved V gene accounts for under half, and the cause of the remainder is not known. V and J calls and clone size are as listed in that table; D and trimming were resolved from the DNA. Across this sample there are 250,000 to 350,000 clones, with approximately 85% seen only once. More than 0.95% of the sample goes to the ten largest clones.

The record originates from a study of cytomegalovirus exposure and HLA in healthy donors (dated by TCRdb to 2016 to 2017). Context from the whole study: A later analysis indicated that the 110 or so validation repertoires were generated on the platform also employed for the 700 or so repertoires of the first cohort. Besides the first cohort of under 700 subjects, a separate validation cohort made up of roughly 120 different subjects was used. The study aimed to test whether signatures of past pathogen exposure could be identified by cataloging public T cell receptors. The study combined high-throughput TCR immunosequencing, statistical association of individual TCRs with disease status, and machine learning to predict cytomegalovirus infection status. Overall study outcomes, separate from this receptor: In vitro tests confirmed that a few of the cytomegalovirus-associated TCR beta chains recognize cytomegalovirus antigens. All 130 or so repertoires were used to score co-occurrence in the validation cohort in a later analysis, because that analysis had no HLA typing for the cohort. It was suggested by the authors that the approach could potentially be generalized to other disease states and immunological phenotypes. A total of some 180 TCR beta chains were listed by the study as associated with cytomegalovirus. While some public TCRs were present in many individuals, most TCR sequences turned up only very rarely across donors. In a later analysis, TCRs clustered in the first cohort were found to also tend to co-occur in the approximately 110 validation repertoires, with over 90% of cluster scores above 0. The classifier was reported to diagnose cytomegalovirus status with high specificity and sensitivity in both the original cohort and the validation cohort.

Donors formed part of the validation cohort, which comprised over a hundred subjects and was distinct from the first cohort of over 500 subjects. This receptor was taken from a man in his thirties or forties in good health and CMV-seronegative. The specimen was PBMCs. The rearranged chain carries TRBV7-2 and TRBJ2-3, with no reliable assignment of the D segment. The CDR3 region reads CASSLVWAASTDTQYF. The nucleotide sequence reads as follows: TGTGCCAGCAGCTTAGTATGGGCAGCTAGCACAGATACGCAGTATTTT.